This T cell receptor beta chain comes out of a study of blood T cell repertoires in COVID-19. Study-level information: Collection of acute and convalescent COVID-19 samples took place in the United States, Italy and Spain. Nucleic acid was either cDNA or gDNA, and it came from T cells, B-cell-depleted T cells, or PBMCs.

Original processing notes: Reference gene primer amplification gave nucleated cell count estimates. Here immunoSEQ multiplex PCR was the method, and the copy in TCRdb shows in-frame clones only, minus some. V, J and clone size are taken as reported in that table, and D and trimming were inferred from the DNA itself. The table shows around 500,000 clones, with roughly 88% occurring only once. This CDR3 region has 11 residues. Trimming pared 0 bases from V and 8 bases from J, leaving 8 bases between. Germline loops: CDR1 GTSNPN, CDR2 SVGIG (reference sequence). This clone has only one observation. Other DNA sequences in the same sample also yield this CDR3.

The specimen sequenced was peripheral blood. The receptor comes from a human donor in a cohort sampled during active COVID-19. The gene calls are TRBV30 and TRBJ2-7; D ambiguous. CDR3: CAWSVRLQQYF. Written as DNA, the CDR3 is TGTGCCTGGAGTGTACGACTTCAGCAGTACTTC.